The 15 T cell receptor beta chains given below trace back to one sample, sequenced in a study of T cell changes during pregnancy in multiple sclerosis. The repertoire was sequenced with immunoSEQ multiplex PCR; TCRdb's copy has only in-frame clones and lacks some. The data show tens of thousands of clones, 91% seen once. The sequences come from CD8+ T cells from peripheral blood mononuclear cells, collected after pregnancy. These receptor sequences come from a female donor with multiple sclerosis, enrolled in a pregnancy study.

The J gene is TRBJ2-2, the V gene TRBV29-1; 8 bases agree with TRBD2. This CDR3 is built from 14 residues. CDR1 SQVTM and CDR2 ANQGSEA come from the germline V gene. V lost 6 bases and J lost 6; bases outside the gene matches: 9. The CDR3 DNA is TGCAGCGTGGACAGCGGGAGAGGGGCCGGGGAGCTGTTTTTT. It yields the protein CSVDSGRGAGELFF.

This clone was found once. The genes are TRBV27 and TRBJ2-7; D unresolved. The CDR3 loop spans 13 amino acids. Trimming took off 6 bases at V and 4 bases at J, with 13 bases between the two ends. Germline V gives CDR1 MNHEY, CDR2 SMNVEV (reference sequence). The CDR3 loop reads CASRAGSSYEQYF. CDR3 nucleotides: TGTGCCAGCAGGGCCGGGTCCTCTTACGAGCAGTACTTC.

V usage is TRBV5-6 and J usage is TRBJ1-6; 7 nucleotides line up with TRBD1. Germline loops: CDR1 SGHDT, CDR2 YYEEEE. The junction had 12 bases not matched to a gene; V was cut back by 2 bases and J by 7 bases. There are 17 residues in the CDR3. CDR3 DNA sequence: TGTGCCAGCAGCTTAGCAAACAGGGGTCATTTCAATTCACCCCTCCACTTT. Translating gives CASSLANRGHFNSPLHF. Full variable domain (remainder filled in from reference TRBV5-6 and TRBJ1-6): DAGVTQSPTHLIKTRGQQVTLRCSPKSGHDTVSWYQQALGQGPQFIFQYYEEEERQRGNFPDRFSGHQFPNYSSELNVNALLLGDSALYLCASSLANRGHFNSPLHFGNGTRLTVT.

The genes are TRBV9 and TRBJ2-3; 8 bases align to TRBD1. The CDR3 has 15 amino acids. Germline V CDR1 and CDR2: SGDLS, YYNGEE. Trimming cost V 3 bases and J 6 bases; bases outside gene matches: 9. The CDR3 sequence: CASSERTGLRDTQYF. The CDR3 DNA reads as TGTGCCAGCAGCGAACGGACAGGGTTAAGGGATACGCAGTATTTT.

This sequence joins TRBV2 and TRBJ1-4; unclear D gene. Germline CDR1 is SNHLY and CDR2 is FYNNEI. CDR3 length equals 12 residues. Deletions cut 6 bases from V and 4 bases from J, with 6 bases between. This CDR3 reads CASRQINEKLFF. Written as DNA, the CDR3 is TGTGCCAGCAGACAAATTAATGAAAAACTGTTTTTT.

This chain joins TRBV14 and TRBJ2-1, with D tentatively TRBD2 (6 bases). V shed 3 bases and J shed 1 base, with 13 bases lying between them. The length of the CDR3 is 16 residues. Germline-derived CDR1 and CDR2 are SGHDN and FVKESK. CDR3 amino acids: CASSHRDWISYNEQFF. CDR3 sequence (DNA): TGTGCCAGCAGCCACCGGGACTGGATATCCTACAATGAGCAGTTCTTC.

This rearrangement joins TRBV6-5 to TRBJ1-4; D is undetermined. The CDR3 runs to 11 residues. The V gene's germline CDR1 is MNHEY and CDR2 SVGAGI. Trimming cost V 7 bases and J 10 bases, with 10 bases left between them. The CDR3 bases are TGTGCCAGCACCCACCGAGGAAAACTGTTTTTT. The encoded protein is CASTHRGKLFF.

The J gene is TRBJ1-5, the V gene TRBV27, with D unclear. The CDR3 is made up of 16 amino acids. Per germline, CDR1 MNHEY and CDR2 SMNVEV (reference sequence). Trimming removed 0 bases at V and 5 bases at J, with 14 bases between. In nucleotides, the CDR3 is TGTGCCAGCAGTTTATCCTCCTACGGGGTGGATCAGCCCCAGCATTTT. This translates into CASSLSSYGVDQPQHF.

The V and J genes are TRBV9 and TRBJ2-1, with a tentative D call TRBD1 (6 bases). V was pared by 3 bases and J by 4 bases, with 11 bases between. Germline V gene data show CDR1 as SGDLS and CDR2 as YYNGEE. The CDR3 has 14 amino acids. The CDR3 DNA follows: TGTGCCAGCAGCGGACGGGACACATACAATGAGCAGTTCTTC. This codes for CASSGRDTYNEQFF.

This rearrangement joins TRBV11-2 to TRBJ1-1; 7 bases are a match to TRBD1. This CDR3 has 15 residues. CDR1 and CDR2 from the germline V gene are SGHAT and FQNNGV. V gave up 6 bases and J gave up 1 base; unmatched junction bases: 8. The DNA for the CDR3 is TGTGCCAGCAGTTTTACAGGGGCGGGGAACACTGAAGCTTTCTTT. It specifies CASSFTGAGNTEAFF.

The chain has TRBV5-1 and TRBJ2-6, with D perhaps TRBD1 (7 bases). The length of the CDR3 is 18 residues. The V gene's germline CDR1 is SGHRS and CDR2 YFSETQ. V lost 3 bases, J lost 0 bases, and 16 bases lay in between. The CDR3 loop is CASSWRDSPISGANVLTF. For the CDR3, the DNA is TGCGCCAGCAGCTGGCGGGACAGTCCCATCTCTGGGGCCAACGTCCTGACTTTC.

The chain joins TRBV27 to TRBJ1-1, with D maybe TRBD1 (5 bases). Germline V gene lookup returns CDR1 MNHEY and CDR2 SMNVEV (reference sequence). This CDR3 is 15 amino acids long. Trimming took 4 bases from V and 0 from J, leaving 12 bases between them. The CDR3 DNA reads as TGTGCCAGCAGTTGGCTTGGGACTGTGAACACTGAAGCTTTCTTT. Protein: CASSWLGTVNTEAFF.

This chain uses TRBV7-6 with TRBJ2-1, with a tentative D call TRBD2 (6 bases). The V gene lost 1 base and the J gene lost 0 bases, with 10 bases spanning the gap. The CDR3 totals 16 residues. CDR1 is SGHVS, CDR2 FNYEAQ, per germline. CDR3 sequence (DNA): TGTGCCAGCAGCTTAGGGCGGGGTTACTCCTACAATGAGCAGTTCTTC. Amino acids: CASSLGRGYSYNEQFF.

The chain uses TRBV30 and TRBJ2-1; 9 positions match TRBD2. The V and J ends lost 3 bases and 0 bases, in that order; junction bases with no gene match: 9. CDR1 and CDR2 (germline): GTSNPN, SVGIG (reference sequence). The CDR3 totals 17 residues. The CDR3 nucleotides are TGTGCCTGGAGCGCCTCGACTAGCGGAGTCTCCTACAATGAGCAGTTCTTC. Protein sequence: CAWSASTSGVSYNEQFF.

V and J are TRBV9 and TRBJ1-1; TRBD1 agrees at 7 bases. J lost 0 bases, V lost 3 bases, and 5 bases had no gene match. Germline lookup yields CDR1 SGDLS and CDR2 YYNGEE. This CDR3 spans 15 amino acids. The CDR3 region is CASSERTGVNTEAFF. The CDR3 nucleotides are TGTGCCAGCAGCGAGAGGACAGGCGTGAACACTGAAGCTTTCTTT. Full variable domain (rest looked up from reference TRBV9 and TRBJ1-1): DSGVTQTPKHLITATGQRVTLRCSPRSGDLSVYWYQQSLDQGLQFLIQYYNGEERAKGNILERFSAQQFPDLHSELNLSSLELGDSALYFCASSERTGVNTEAFFGQGTRLTVV.